A selection of T cell receptor beta chains follows, all from one sample in a study of T cell repertoires in cytomegalovirus infection. Their target antigens are unknown. MiXCR was run by TCRdb on the reads, yielding one entry per CDR3 protein. The table lists tens of thousands of distinct CDR3 sequences, more than 20% of them singletons, with around a sixth in the top ten. The sample was PBMCs, sequenced either directly or after in vitro stimulation (not recorded which). The source of these receptors is a human donor in good health (CMV status not recorded). Some clones in this sample may be carry-over from other donors' samples. Each CDR3 is given with its conserved first and last residue. The order of the fields is D gene, J gene, V gene, clone size, CDR3 DNA, CDR3 protein. D genes are given only for firm matches. Clone size is not always given. Where it is, it says once, few, many or a class for expanded clones.

>NA|TRBJ2-1|TRBV6-2/TRBV6-3|few
TGTGCCAGCACTCATCGTTGGGGGACAGAGCAGTTCTTC
CASTHRWGTEQFF
>TRBD2|TRBJ2-6|TRBV7-6|many
TGTGCCAGCAGCCCCCGGGGGGGGGGCGATGGGGCCAACGTCCTGACTTTC
CASSPRGGGDGANVLTF
>NA|TRBJ1-5|TRBV4-2|NA
TGTGCCAGCAGCCAAGGGCAAGGGCAGCCCCAGCATTTT
CASSQGQGQPQHF
>NA|TRBJ2-2|TRBV5-4|few
TGTGCCAGCAGCTTGCTTCAAGGGACTTCGAACACCGGGGAGCTGTTTTTT
CASSLLQGTSNTGELFF
>NA|TRBJ2-1|TRBV20-1|few
TGCAGTGCTAGCCTCAAGAAGACCTACAATGAGCAGTTCTTC
CSASLKKTYNEQFF
>NA|TRBJ2-2|TRBV11-2|many
TGTGCCAGCAGCTTAGGAAGGTGGGGTCAGACGAACACCGGGGAGCTGTTTTTT
CASSLGRWGQTNTGELFF
>TRBD1|TRBJ2-7|TRBV5-1|large
TGCGCCAGCAGCTTGGAAGGGGGCGTGAGCTCCTACGAGCAGTACTTC
CASSLEGGVSSYEQYF
>NA|TRBJ2-3|TRBV28|few
TGTGCCAGCAGCCCGGGTGGGAAGTGGAAAGATACGCAGTATTTT
CASSPGGKWKDTQYF
>NA|TRBJ2-6|TRBV12-3/TRBV12-4|many
TGTGCCAGCAGTCCACACTCTGGGGCCAACGTCCTGACTTTC
CASSPHSGANVLTF
>NA|TRBJ1-2|TRBV4-1|few
TGCGCCAGCAGCCAAGTCGAGGGGAGCGGCTACACCTTC
CASSQVEGSGYTF
>NA|TRBJ2-7|TRBV10-3|few
TGTGCCACATCAAGGGCCTCCGGGGACGAGCAGTACTTC
CATSRASGDEQYF
>NA|TRBJ2-3|TRBV28|few
TGTGCCAGCAAACCAGGAGGGTCTCAATCCAGCACAGATACGCAGTATTTT
CASKPGGSQSSTDTQYF
>NA|TRBJ1-4|TRBV7-2|many
TGTGCCAGCAGCTTAAAGGATAGCACTAATGAAAAACTGTTTTTT
CASSLKDSTNEKLFF
>NA|TRBJ2-7|TRBV5-1|NA
TGCGCCAGCAGCTTGGAGGCAGACTACGAGCAGTACTTC
CASSLEADYEQYF
>NA|TRBJ1-2|TRBV20-1|NA
TGTGCATTCAGACTAGAAGGCTACACCTTC
CAFRLEGYTF
>TRBD1|TRBJ2-7|TRBV7-6|few
TGTGCCAGCACCACCCTACGACGGGACCCGGGACAGGGGACCGGGGGATCCTACGAGCAGTACTTC
CASTTLRRDPGQGTGGSYEQYF
>TRBD1|TRBJ1-2|TRBV11-2|few
TGTGCCAGCAGCTTAACAGGGGCGCGGGCCTATGGCTACACCTTC
CASSLTGARAYGYTF
>TRBD1|TRBJ2-3|TRBV12-3/TRBV12-4|many
TGTGCCAGCAGTTCGCCGGGACAGGGCAGGGATTTT
CASSSPGQGRDF
>NA|TRBJ1-6|TRBV4-3|many
TGCGCCAGCAGCCAGACCCTCGGGAGGACCTATAATTCACCCCTCCACTTT
CASSQTLGRTYNSPLHF
>NA|TRBJ2-2|TRBV10-3|few
TGTGCCGTACTAGGGTTGGGAACCGGGGAGCTGTTTTTT
CAVLGLGTGELFF
>TRBD2|TRBJ2-4|TRBV7-2|many
TGTGCCAGCAGCTCTAGCGGGACGGTAGCCAAAAACATTCAGTACTTC
CASSSSGTVAKNIQYF
>NA|TRBJ2-2|TRBV2|NA
TGTGCCAGCAGTAAAAGGGGAGGGGGGCGGAGTAGCGCGAACACCGGGGAGCTGTTTTTT
CASSKRGGGRSSANTGELFF
>NA|TRBJ2-7|TRBV7-2|few
TGTGCCAGCAGCAGAGAGGCGGGTTCTACCTACGAGCAGTACTTC
CASSREAGSTYEQYF
>TRBD1|TRBJ2-4|TRBV7-2|many
TGTGCCAGCAGCTTAGATCCCGACAGGGTCATTCAGTACTTC
CASSLDPDRVIQYF
>NA|TRBJ1-1|TRBV7-8|NA
TGTGCCAGCAGTCTCGCCGCGGGGGGCACTGAAGCTTTCTTT
CASSLAAGGTEAFF
>NA|TRBJ1-5|TRBV6-1|many
TGTGCCAGCAGTGAAGGGCAGTATAGCAATCAGCCCCAGCATTTT
CASSEGQYSNQPQHF
>TRBD1|TRBJ1-5|TRBV28|many
TGTGCCAGCAGTTTATCCCTCGACAGGGGCGATCAGCCCCAGCATTTT
CASSLSLDRGDQPQHF
>TRBD2|TRBJ2-3|TRBV7-8|many
TGTGCCAGCAGCTTAGTTATCTGGGGAGGGGCTAGCGGGGGGGGACCTAGCACAGATACGCAGTATTTT
CASSLVIWGGASGGGPSTDTQYF
>NA|TRBJ2-1|TRBV5-3|few
TGTGCCAGCAGCGCACGCCGCAGCGGCTCCTACAATGAGCAGTTCTTC
CASSARRSGSYNEQFF
>NA|TRBJ1-3|TRBV12-3/TRBV12-4|many
TGTGCCAGCAGTTTAGGGCAGTCAAGCTCTGGAAACACCATATATTTT
CASSLGQSSSGNTIYF
>TRBD1|TRBJ2-1|TRBV5-6|NA
TGTGCCAGCAGCTTCGGACAGGGGTCCCGCAATGAGCAGTTCTTC
CASSFGQGSRNEQFF
>TRBD1|TRBJ2-3|TRBV7-2|many
TGTGCCGGAATGAACAGGGGACACACAGATACGCAGTATTTT
CAGMNRGHTDTQYF